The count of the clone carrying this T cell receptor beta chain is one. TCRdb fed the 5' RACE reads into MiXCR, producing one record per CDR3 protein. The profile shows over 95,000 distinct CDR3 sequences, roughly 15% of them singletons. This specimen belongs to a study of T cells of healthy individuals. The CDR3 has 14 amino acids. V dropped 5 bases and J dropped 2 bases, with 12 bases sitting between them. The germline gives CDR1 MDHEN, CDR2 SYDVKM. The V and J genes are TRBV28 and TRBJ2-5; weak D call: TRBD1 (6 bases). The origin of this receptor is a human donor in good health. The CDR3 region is CASSSTGSQETQYF. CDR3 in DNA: TGTGCCAGCAGTAGTACAGGGTCGCAAGAGACCCAGTACTTC.